A single sample gave rise to the 5 T cell receptor beta chains below, sequenced in a study of blood T cells in healthy people across ages. A sample-barcoded 5' primer and a J-beta primer mix were used in a second PCR of roughly 7 to 11 cycles. TCRdb fed the 5' RACE reads into MiXCR, producing one record per CDR3 protein. The table has some 850,000 distinct CDR3 sequences, more than 25% seen once. This same sample was also part of a study on T cells of mothers and their children.

The sample comprised blood. All receptors derive from a boy younger than 18 in good health.

With respect to this clonotype: The junction differs from germline at one of its ends, possibly a read error. The chain is built from TRBV6-5 and TRBJ1-2, with 8 positions matching TRBD1. Germline assignment: CDR1 MNHEY and CDR2 SVGAGI. The CDR3 sequence is 13 residues long. The CDR3 reads CGSSFSTGDGYTF. The CDR3 DNA follows: TGTGGCAGCAGTTTCTCGACAGGGGATGGCTACACCTTC.

The chain carries TRBV5-5 and TRBJ1-2; D uncertain. Trimming took 0 bases from V and 7 from J, leaving 16 bases between them. CDR1 is SGHKS, CDR2 YYEKEE, per germline (reference sequence). This CDR3 is 15 amino acids long. CDR3 protein: CASSLAEAGGIGYTF. CDR3 in DNA: TGTGCCAGCAGCTTGGCCGAGGCGGGCGGAATTGGCTACACCTTC.

As DNA, the CDR3 is TGCGCCAGCAGTGAGTCGAAGAAAGAGACCCAGTACTTC. Translating gives CASSESKKETQYF. V gene TRBV10-2 combines with J gene TRBJ2-5; D not certain. The CDR3 covers 13 residues. The germline V gene encodes CDR1 WSHSY and CDR2 SAAADI. Trimming removed 0 bases from V and 3 bases from J, with 5 bases in between.

The chain is built from TRBV7-2 and TRBJ2-1; 8 bases are shared with TRBD1. The CDR3 has 16 residues. V was clipped by 5 bases and J by 0 bases; unmatched bases: 6. Germline V lookup: CDR1 SGHTA, CDR2 FQGNSA. This CDR3 reads CASSVGQGSSYNEQFF. CDR3 DNA: TGTGCCAGCAGCGTCGGACAGGGAAGCTCCTACAATGAGCAGTTCTTC.

The rearrangement links TRBV20-1 to TRBJ1-5; TRBD1 matches 7 bases. From germline, CDR1 is DFQATT and CDR2 SNEGSKA (reference sequence). CDR3 length: 15 residues. V shed 5 bases and J 0 bases; nucleotides not matched to a gene: 7. The CDR3 spells CSALTGVDSNQPQHF. In DNA form, the CDR3 reads TGCAGTGCTCTTACAGGGGTCGATAGCAATCAGCCCCAGCATTTT.